This T cell receptor beta chain was sequenced for a study of blood T cell repertoires in COVID-19. The overall study: Sources were T cells, B-cell-depleted T cells, or PBMCs; the material itself was cDNA or gDNA.

Only a few counts were recorded for this clone. Original processing notes: Reference gene primer amplification yielded estimated nucleated cell counts. Measured with immunoSEQ multiplex PCR; TCRdb has only the in-frame clones, and not every one. The DNA gave D and trimming, while V, J and clone size come from that table. This sample has roughly 230,000 clones; about 83% occur once, and the top ten carry roughly 5.5%. The CDR3 spans 17 residues. The V gene's germline CDR1 is SGHVS and CDR2 FNYEAQ. V lost 1 base and J 4 bases, leaving 18 bases between the germline ends. The sequence came from a human donor in a cohort sampled during active COVID-19. V and J are TRBV7-6 and TRBJ2-3, with a possible D match to TRBD2 (6 bases). The sequencing sample was made of peripheral blood. CDR3 residues: CASSLEISGEVADTQYF. For the CDR3, the DNA is TGTGCCAGCAGCTTAGAGATTAGCGGAGAGGTAGCAGATACGCAGTATTTT.